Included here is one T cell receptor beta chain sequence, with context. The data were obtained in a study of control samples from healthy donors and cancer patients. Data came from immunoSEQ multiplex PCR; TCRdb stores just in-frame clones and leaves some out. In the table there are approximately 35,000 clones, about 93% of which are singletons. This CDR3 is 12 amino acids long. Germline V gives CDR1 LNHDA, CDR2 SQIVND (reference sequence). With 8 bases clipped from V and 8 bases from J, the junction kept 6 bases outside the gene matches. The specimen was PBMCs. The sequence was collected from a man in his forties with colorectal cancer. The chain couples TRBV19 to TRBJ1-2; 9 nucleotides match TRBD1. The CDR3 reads CASSDRGNGYTF. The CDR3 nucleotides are TGTGCCAGTTCGGACAGGGGAAACGGCTACACCTTC.